Listed here are 10 T cell receptor beta chains from one sample, sequenced in a study of blood T cell repertoires in COVID-19. Measured with immunoSEQ multiplex PCR; TCRdb has only the in-frame clones, and not every one. The profile shows roughly 250,000 clones, approximately 87% of them singletons. Sequenced input: peripheral blood. All receptors derive from a human donor in a cohort sampled during active COVID-19.

The V and J genes are TRBV5-8 and TRBJ1-2; D is uncertain. Per the germline V gene, CDR1 is SGHTS and CDR2 is YDEGEE. Trimming shortened V by 1 base and J by 3 bases, and 10 bases separated the two germline ends. The CDR3 spans 14 residues. This CDR3 reads CASSLTDRDYGYTF. The CDR3 DNA sequence: TGTGCCAGCAGCTTGACCGACCGGGACTATGGCTACACCTTC.

This clone has only a few counts. The DNA of the CDR3 is TGCGCCAGCAGCCAAGAAACGGGACTATCAGGCAATGAGCAGTTCTTC. Residues: CASSQETGLSGNEQFF. The chain recombines TRBV4-1 with TRBJ2-1, with 7 positions matching TRBD2. The V gene's germline CDR1 is MGHRA and CDR2 YSYEKL. The CDR3 spans 16 residues. V lost 0 bases and J lost 6; bases outside the gene matches: 8.

This chain connects TRBV9 to TRBJ2-7, with 9 bases that match TRBD2. The junction had 16 bases not matched to a gene; V was cut back by 4 bases and J by 5 bases. The CDR3 covers 17 residues. Germline CDR1 and CDR2: SGDLS and YYNGEE. CDR3 coding DNA: TGTGCCAGCAGCCCCTCCCCAGGCGGCGGGGGGGCCAACGAGCAGTACTTC. As protein: CASSPSPGGGGANEQYF.

The table lists this clone with a count of one. The CDR3 region is CASLAGVSTDTQYF. The CDR3 DNA follows: TGCGCCAGTCTAGCGGGGGTGAGCACAGATACGCAGTATTTT. J is TRBJ2-3 and V is TRBV10-2; TRBD2 matches at 10 bases. The CDR3 has 14 residues. CDR1 is WSHSY and CDR2 is SAAADI in the germline V gene. The V segment lost 9 bases and the J segment 0 bases; nucleotides outside the gene matches: 3.

This clone was seen a single time. The V and J genes are TRBV5-1 and TRBJ1-6, with D possibly being TRBD1 (5 bases). The V gene's germline CDR1 is SGHRS and CDR2 YFSETQ. Trimming took 3 bases from V and 5 from J, leaving 9 bases between them. The CDR3 totals 14 residues. CDR3 protein: CASSSGTHNSPLHF. The CDR3 nucleotides are TGCGCCAGCAGCTCTGGGACTCATAATTCACCCCTCCACTTT.

The chain recombines TRBV18 with TRBJ2-3, with D unclear. Trimming took off 3 bases at V and 2 bases at J, with 6 bases between the two ends. The CDR3 has 13 amino acids. Germline CDR1 reads KGHSH; CDR2 reads LQKENI. CDR3 region: CASSPSSTDTQYF. DNA for the CDR3: TGTGCCAGCTCACCCTCGTCCACAGATACGCAGTATTTT.

The chain is built from TRBV29-1 and TRBJ2-7; possibly TRBD1 for D (6 bases). The V gene's germline CDR1 is SQVTM and CDR2 ANQGSEA. The CDR3 loop spans 12 amino acids. The V end was cut by 4 bases, the J end by 2 bases, with 9 bases between. In DNA, the CDR3 is TGCAGCGTTGGTCCAGGGGCCTACGAGCAGTACTTC. It encodes CSVGPGAYEQYF.

The chain has TRBV19 and TRBJ1-1, with a tentative D call TRBD1 (5 bases). The V end lost 7 bases, the J end lost 6 bases, and 18 bases lay between the germline ends. This CDR3 spans 14 amino acids. Per germline, CDR1 LNHDA and CDR2 SQIVND (reference sequence). CDR3 coding DNA: TGTGCCAGTACCAATGGGGCCAGGGCATCTGAAGCTTTCTTT. Encoded protein: CASTNGARASEAFF.

This chain connects TRBV7-9 to TRBJ2-2; TRBD2 matches at 11 bases. The V and J ends lost 5 bases and 6 bases, in that order; junction bases with no gene match: 5. Germline V gene lookup returns CDR1 SEHNR and CDR2 FQNEAQ (reference sequence). This CDR3 spans 15 amino acids. CDR3 protein: CASSVTSGMAGELFF. The CDR3 DNA is TGTGCCAGCAGCGTGACTAGCGGGATGGCCGGGGAGCTGTTTTTT.

This chain links TRBV5-4 with TRBJ2-7; TRBD1 matches at 9 bases. The V gene's germline CDR1 is SGHNT and CDR2 YYREEE (reference sequence). V lost 1 base and J lost 6; bases outside the gene matches: 14. The CDR3 spans 17 residues. CDR3 sequence: CASSLYGTGSAVVEQYF. The CDR3, as DNA: TGTGCCAGCAGCTTGTATGGGACAGGGTCAGCGGTGGTCGAGCAGTACTTC.